The entry that follows covers one T cell receptor beta chain sequence. The entry originates in a study of T cell changes during pregnancy in multiple sclerosis. Trimming took 5 bases from V and 4 from J, leaving 13 bases between them. The CDR3 has 14 amino acids. Germline-derived CDR1 and CDR2 are SNHLY and FYNNEI. Assay: immunoSEQ multiplex PCR; the TCRdb copy retains only in-frame clones and omits some. Here the sample spans around 99,000 clones, 80% to 95% being singletons. The origin of this receptor is a female donor with multiple sclerosis, enrolled in a pregnancy study. The chain recombines TRBV2 with TRBJ2-3; tentative D call: TRBD1 (6 bases). The sequencing here drew on peripheral blood, taken in the first trimester of pregnancy. The CDR3 nucleotides read TGTGCCAGCAGTCTTTCCAGGGGTGCAGATACGCAGTATTTT. Its translation: CASSLSRGADTQYF.